This entry lists 29 T cell receptor beta chains sequenced from one sample in a study of blood T cell repertoires in COVID-19 (dated by TCRdb to between 2020 and 2021). Receptor amplification or capture employed the immunoSEQ multiplex PCR assay. TCRdb limited this immuneACCESS table to in-frame rearrangements with V and J called. A share of clones is missing; checked studies link under half to unresolved V genes, and the rest is unexplained. This sample comprises approximately 98,000 clones, about 90% of them detected only once. Of the sample, 2.4% is held by the ten largest clones. Sequencing was carried out using peripheral blood. These receptors all come from a human donor in a cohort sampled during active COVID-19.

The chain has TRBV5-1 and TRBJ2-1; 16 nucleotides agree with TRBD2. The V and J ends lost 5 bases and 0 bases, in that order; junction bases with no gene match: 8. Germline-derived CDR1 and CDR2 are SGHRS and YFSETQ. This CDR3 is 19 amino acids long. The DNA for the CDR3 is TGCGCCAGCAGAGGGACTAGCGGGGGGGCAATGATCTCCTACAATGAGCAGTTCTTC. Translation gives CASRGTSGGAMISYNEQFF.

The chain recombines TRBV9 with TRBJ1-6, with 8 bases aligning to TRBD1. Trimming cost V 0 bases and J 4 bases; bases outside gene matches: 9. CDR1 and CDR2 (germline): SGDLS, YYNGEE. This CDR3 spans 18 amino acids. CDR3 loop: CASSVGGDRRRYNSPLHF. As DNA, the CDR3 is TGTGCCAGCAGCGTAGGTGGGGACAGGAGAAGATATAATTCACCCCTCCACTTT. Filled out from reference TRBV9 and TRBJ1-6, the complete variable domain reads DSGVTQTPKHLITATGQRVTLRCSPRSGDLSVYWYQQSLDQGLQFLIQYYNGEERAKGNILERFSAQQFPDLHSELNLSSLELGDSALYFCASSVGGDRRRYNSPLHFGNGTRLTVT.

The rearrangement uses TRBV7-9 and TRBJ2-7; D gene uncertain. Germline assignment: CDR1 SEHNR and CDR2 FQNEAQ (reference sequence). V was clipped by 5 bases and J by 2 bases, with 13 bases between them. There are 14 residues in the CDR3. In nucleotides, the CDR3 is TGTGCCAGCAGCCCCCCGAGTTCCCCCTACGAGCAGTACTTC. Its translation is CASSPPSSPYEQYF.

The rearrangement uses TRBV6-5 and TRBJ2-1; TRBD2 might be the D (5 bases). V dropped 6 bases and J dropped 2 bases, with 8 bases sitting between them. Per the germline V gene, CDR1 is MNHEY and CDR2 is SVGAGI. The CDR3 has 13 residues. In DNA form, the CDR3 reads TGTGCCAGCAGCTCCGGGGCCTACAATGAGCAGTTCTTC. It translates to CASSSGAYNEQFF.

CDR3 in DNA: TGTGCCAGCAGTCGAAACCGGGACAGGGATGCCTATAATTCACCCCTCCACTTT. Translated: CASSRNRDRDAYNSPLHF. The chain is built from TRBV25-1 and TRBJ1-6; 9 bases line up with TRBD1. The V gene end was trimmed by 5 bases and the J gene end by 2 bases; junction bases not matched to a gene: 10. The germline CDR1 and CDR2 sequences are MGHDK and SYGVNS. The CDR3 totals 18 residues.

The rearrangement joins TRBV19 to TRBJ2-7; D uncertain. Germline V lookup: CDR1 LNHDA, CDR2 SQIVND (reference sequence). The CDR3 is 17 residues long. The V and J ends lost 0 bases and 2 bases respectively, with 17 bases between them. The CDR3 here is CASSIDAAVNPPYEQYF. The CDR3 DNA follows: TGTGCCAGTAGTATAGATGCCGCAGTAAACCCTCCCTACGAGCAGTACTTC.

This chain links TRBV5-1 with TRBJ2-1, with D possibly TRBD2 on 6 matching bases. This CDR3 spans 14 amino acids. CDR1 and CDR2 from the germline V gene are SGHRS and YFSETQ. Trimming cost V 5 bases and J 0 bases, with 9 bases left between them. The CDR3 DNA follows: TGCGCCAGCAGGGAGGGTGACTCCTACAATGAGCAGTTCTTC. Translation: CASREGDSYNEQFF.

The J gene is TRBJ2-5, the V gene TRBV18; a weak D match, TRBD2 (5 bases). Germline CDR1 is KGHSH and CDR2 is LQKENI. The CDR3 spans 13 residues. Trimming took 0 bases from V and 5 from J, leaving 7 bases between them. CDR3 sequence: CASSPPSVETQYF. The CDR3 nucleotides are TGTGCCAGCTCACCACCTAGCGTCGAGACCCAGTACTTC.

The CDR3 region is CASSYSASGAGQPQHF. CDR3 nucleotides: TGTGCCAGCAGTTACTCGGCATCGGGCGCGGGACAGCCCCAGCATTTT. The rearrangement joins TRBV6-5 to TRBJ1-5; D unclear. CDR1 is MNHEY, CDR2 SVGAGI, per germline. Trimming took 0 bases from V and 7 from J, leaving 16 bases between them. The length of the CDR3 is 16 residues.

The V call is TRBV6-6, the J call TRBJ2-7; TRBD1 matches 10 bases. J was trimmed by 3 bases and V by 0 bases; bases with no gene match: 5. Germline values: CDR1 MNHNY, CDR2 SVGAGI (reference sequence). This CDR3 has 16 residues. The CDR3 region has the DNA TGTGCCAGCAGTTACTCTGCCAGGACAGGGGGCTACGAGCAGTACTTC. It yields the protein CASSYSARTGGYEQYF.

The J gene is TRBJ1-5, the V gene TRBV6-5; TRBD1 matches 7 bases. Losses at the gene ends were 6 bases for V and 6 bases for J; bases not matched to a gene: 11. This CDR3 region has 15 residues. The V gene's germline CDR1 is MNHEY and CDR2 SVGAGI. The CDR3 bases are TGTGCCAGCAGCCGAGACAGGGAACAGGGTCAGCCCCAGCATTTT. Translation gives CASSRDREQGQPQHF.

The sample holds a few counts of this clone. The chain joins TRBV2 to TRBJ1-5; TRBD1 matches at 8 bases. V shed 9 bases, J shed 4 bases, and the junction held 5 bases outside the gene matches. The CDR3 extends over 13 amino acids. Germline lookup yields CDR1 SNHLY and CDR2 FYNNEI. For the CDR3, the DNA is TGTGCCAGTGACAGGGGATTGAATCAGCCCCAGCATTTT. Translation: CASDRGLNQPQHF.

The rearrangement uses TRBV9 and TRBJ2-3; tentatively, D is TRBD2 (5 bases). This CDR3 has 17 residues. Per germline, CDR1 SGDLS and CDR2 YYNGEE. The V end lost 0 bases, the J end lost 0 bases, and 14 bases lay between the germline ends. DNA for the CDR3: TGTGCCAGCAGCGTAGGACTACTAACAACTAGCACAGATACGCAGTATTTT. Translation: CASSVGLLTTSTDTQYF.

This chain joins TRBV7-9 and TRBJ2-1, with D perhaps TRBD2 (6 bases). Germline values: CDR1 SEHNR, CDR2 FQNEAQ (reference sequence). The CDR3 totals 15 residues. With 0 bases removed from V and 9 bases from J, the gap between germline ends came to 15 bases. The CDR3 coding sequence is TGTGCCAGCAGCTTAGCGGGGGGAGAGGTTGGTGAGCAGTTCTTC. This codes for CASSLAGGEVGEQFF.

The V gene is TRBV20-1, the J gene TRBJ2-1; 11 nucleotides match TRBD2. Germline V gene sequence: CDR1 DFQATT, CDR2 SNEGSKA (reference sequence). V lost 3 bases to trimming and J lost 6 bases; unmatched junction nucleotides: 16. The CDR3 extends over 18 amino acids. The CDR3 is CSASRTFYSGGGGNEQFF. The CDR3 DNA follows: TGCAGTGCTAGTCGGACCTTTTATAGCGGGGGGGGCGGCAATGAGCAGTTCTTC.

Concerning this clone itself: This CDR3 is also generated by other DNA sequences in the sample. The chain couples TRBV6-6 to TRBJ2-3; 7 nucleotides line up with TRBD2. CDR3 length: 13 residues. The germline V gene has CDR1 MNHNY and CDR2 SVGAGI (reference sequence). The V and J ends lost 5 bases and 3 bases, in that order; junction bases with no gene match: 2. CDR3 nucleotide sequence: TGTGCCAGCAGTCCCGGGGGGACAGATACGCAGTATTTT. Protein sequence: CASSPGGTDTQYF.

The chain combines TRBV18 with TRBJ1-4; D gene unclear. Germline loops: CDR1 KGHSH, CDR2 LQKENI. The CDR3 spans 15 residues. Between the trimmed V and J ends, which lost 5 bases and 5 bases, there was a span of 15 bases. CDR3 in amino acids: CASSSQYSSNEKLFF. CDR3 coding DNA: TGTGCCAGCTCATCCCAATACAGTTCGAATGAAAAACTGTTTTTT.

J is TRBJ1-2 and V is TRBV7-9, with D hard to call. V was clipped by 2 bases and J by 1 base, with 11 bases between them. The CDR3 contains 15 residues. Per germline, CDR1 SEHNR and CDR2 FQNEAQ (reference sequence). CDR3 loop: CASSLYEYYNYGYTF. The CDR3 coding sequence is TGTGCCAGCAGCTTATACGAGTATTATAACTATGGCTACACCTTC.

This chain uses TRBV27 with TRBJ1-2; D might be TRBD1 (6 bases). Germline V CDR1 and CDR2: MNHEY, SMNVEV (reference sequence). The CDR3 spans 15 residues. Trimming shortened V by 7 bases and J by 0 bases, and 15 bases separated the two germline ends. For the CDR3, the DNA is TGTGCCAGCACTAATACAGGGAGTTCTAACTATGGCTACACCTTC. This translates into CASTNTGSSNYGYTF.

This chain uses TRBV10-3 with TRBJ2-5; the match to TRBD2 covers 7 bases. The V gene end was trimmed by 4 bases and the J gene end by 0 bases; junction bases not matched to a gene: 2. CDR1 and CDR2 from the germline V gene are ENHRY and SYGVKD. This CDR3 comprises 14 residues. CDR3 coding DNA: TGTGCCATCAGTGGGCTAGCGGACCAAGAGACCCAGTACTTC. Translating it yields CAISGLADQETQYF.

V gene TRBV5-1 combines with J gene TRBJ2-7; perhaps TRBD1 as D (5 bases). V was trimmed by 0 bases and J by 6 bases, leaving 16 bases between them. This CDR3 has 15 residues. Looked up from germline, CDR1 is SGHRS and CDR2 is YFSETQ. The CDR3 bases are TGCGCCAGCAGCTTGGTGGCAGGGTCGTCTGGCGAGCAGTACTTC. Translation gives CASSLVAGSSGEQYF.

This clone was detected only a few times. The chain couples TRBV7-9 to TRBJ2-1, with 13 bases aligning to TRBD2. The CDR3 extends over 18 amino acids. V was clipped by 2 bases and J by 7 bases; unmatched bases: 11. Germline CDR1 SEHNR, CDR2 FQNEAQ (reference sequence). This CDR3 reads CASSLYGTSGTIVNEQFF. CDR3 DNA sequence: TGTGCCAGCAGCTTATACGGGACTAGCGGGACGATTGTGAATGAGCAGTTCTTC.

V usage is TRBV10-2 and J usage is TRBJ1-5; D is ambiguous. Per germline, CDR1 WSHSY and CDR2 SAAADI. Trimming shortened V by 4 bases and J by 6 bases, and 10 bases separated the two germline ends. The CDR3 spans 13 residues. CDR3 sequence reads: CASSVSVGQPQHF. CDR3 coding DNA: TGCGCCAGCAGTGTAAGTGTCGGTCAGCCCCAGCATTTT.

This clone has a single count. J is TRBJ2-7 and V is TRBV10-3; 9 bases are shared with TRBD2. The J segment lost 3 bases and the V segment lost 8 bases, leaving 8 bases of the junction unmatched. Germline loops: CDR1 ENHRY, CDR2 SYGVKD. The CDR3 extends over 14 amino acids. As DNA, the CDR3 is TGTGCCATCTCCGTGGCGGGGGGGGACTACGAGCAGTACTTC. Amino acid sequence: CAISVAGGDYEQYF.

This clone was seen just once. The chain recombines TRBV6-1 with TRBJ1-6, with 7 bases lining up with TRBD1. With V trimmed by 4 bases and J by 0 bases, 6 bases remained unmatched. Germline CDR1 and CDR2: MNHNS and SASEGT. The CDR3 is 17 residues long. The CDR3 DNA is TGTGCCAGCAGTGTACAGGGGTTCGGCTCCTATAATTCACCCCTCCACTTT. This encodes CASSVQGFGSYNSPLHF.

The CDR3 here is CASSRSNYGYTF. DNA of the CDR3: TGTGCCAGCAGCAGGTCGAACTATGGCTACACCTTC. The chain combines TRBV6-5 with TRBJ1-2; D is undetermined. This CDR3 contains 12 residues. Germline V lookup: CDR1 MNHEY, CDR2 SVGAGI. The V gene lost 6 bases and the J gene lost 2 bases, with 7 bases spanning the gap.

The chain joins TRBV9 to TRBJ2-1; 11 positions match TRBD2. Losses at the gene ends were 3 bases for V and 3 bases for J; bases not matched to a gene: 2. Germline V CDR1 and CDR2: SGDLS, YYNGEE. The CDR3 is 15 residues long. The CDR3 bases are TGTGCCAGCAGCGACGGGACTAGCGGCTACAATGAGCAGTTCTTC. It yields the protein CASSDGTSGYNEQFF.

This chain uses TRBV15 with TRBJ1-3, with D hard to call. V was clipped by 4 bases and J by 7 bases, with 14 bases between them. CDR3 length equals 14 residues. Germline V lookup: CDR1 LNHNV, CDR2 YYDKDF (reference sequence). CDR3 nucleotide sequence: TGTGCCACCAGCACCTACGGGGAAGTGAACACCATATATTTT. This gives the protein CATSTYGEVNTIYF.

The gene calls are TRBV3-1 (or the pseudogene TRBV3-2) and TRBJ2-7, with D possibly matching TRBD2 (5 bases). Germline values: CDR1 LGHDT, CDR2 YNNKEL (reference sequence). Trimming stripped 8 bases from V and 2 bases from J, with 13 bases between. The CDR3 consists of 13 residues. DNA for the CDR3: TGTGCCAGCCGGGGAGCATCAGCCTACGAGCAGTACTTC. This translates into CASRGASAYEQYF.